The 7 T cell receptor beta chains reported below all come from one sample, sequenced in a study of cytomegalovirus exposure and HLA in healthy donors. The PCR was carried out with 60 Vbeta primers and 13 Jbeta primers. Clones were sequenced by immunoSEQ multiplex PCR, and TCRdb holds only the in-frame ones, with some missing. The sample shows some 140,000 clones, around 81% of them seen only once. The sample consisted of PBMCs. The receptors here all came from a woman aged 40 to 50 in good health and CMV-seropositive.

The rearrangement links TRBV5-1 to TRBJ2-1; D perhaps matches TRBD2 (6 bases). The CDR3 is 16 residues long. The V gene lost 0 bases and the J gene lost 7 bases, with 17 bases spanning the gap. Germline assignment: CDR1 SGHRS and CDR2 YFSETQ. The CDR3 sequence: CASSLEIGSNLNEQFF. For the CDR3, the DNA is TGCGCCAGCAGCTTGGAGATCGGGAGTAATTTGAATGAGCAGTTCTTC. Based on the CDR3 plus reference TRBV5-1 and TRBJ2-1, the full variable domain is KAGVTQTPRYLIKTRGQQVTLSCSPISGHRSVSWYQQTPGQGLQFLFEYFSETQRNKGNFPGRFSGRQFSNSRSEMNVSTLELGDSALYLCASSLEIGSNLNEQFFGPGTRLTVL.

The chain joins TRBV19 to TRBJ2-1, with 10 bases identical to TRBD1. Trimming cost V 3 bases and J 7 bases; bases outside gene matches: 3. This CDR3 is 14 amino acids long. The V gene's germline CDR1 is LNHDA and CDR2 SQIVND (reference sequence). The CDR3 reads CASSMGQGINEQFF. The CDR3 DNA reads TGTGCCAGTAGTATGGGACAGGGGATTAATGAGCAGTTCTTC.

The count of this clone is one. V and J are TRBV28 and TRBJ2-1; 10 nucleotides align to TRBD2. The trim removed 3 bases at V and 3 bases at J, leaving 8 bases unmatched. The CDR3 is 17 residues long. Germline V gene lookup returns CDR1 MDHEN and CDR2 SYDVKM. CDR3 coding DNA: TGTGCCAGCAGTTTGTCAACCGGGACTAGCGACTACAATGAGCAGTTCTTC. It translates to CASSLSTGTSDYNEQFF.

The V and J genes are TRBV10-2 and TRBJ2-1; 10 bases are shared with TRBD2. The V segment lost 5 bases and the J segment 3 bases; nucleotides outside the gene matches: 4. The CDR3 spans 15 residues. The germline CDR1 and CDR2 sequences are WSHSY and SAAADI. In DNA, the CDR3 is TGCGCCAGCAGTCTAAGCGGGAGGGTCTACAATGAGCAGTTCTTC. Protein: CASSLSGRVYNEQFF.

CDR3 residues: CASSLAKFTGASYEQYF. The CDR3 DNA reads as TGCGCCAGCAGCTTGGCCAAGTTCACAGGGGCCTCCTACGAGCAGTACTTC. This rearrangement joins TRBV5-1 to TRBJ2-7; 7 bases match TRBD1. V was pared by 0 bases and J by 0 bases, with 9 bases of the junction left unmatched. The CDR3 extends over 17 amino acids. Germline V lookup: CDR1 SGHRS, CDR2 YFSETQ.

J is TRBJ1-2 and V is TRBV29-1; TRBD1 is a possible D gene (5 bases). Germline loops: CDR1 SQVTM, CDR2 ANQGSEA. The length of the CDR3 is 12 residues. The germline V and J ends were trimmed by 5 bases and 2 bases, with 9 bases remaining between them. CDR3 nucleotides: TGCAGCGTTTCGACAGCCAACTATGGCTACACCTTC. Translation: CSVSTANYGYTF.

This rearrangement joins TRBV28 to TRBJ2-7; D not resolved. V lost 10 bases and J 5 bases, leaving 21 bases between the germline ends. The germline V gene has CDR1 MDHEN and CDR2 SYDVKM. This CDR3 comprises 14 residues. CDR3 in amino acids: CATQKHYPGDEQYF. CDR3 nucleotide sequence: TGTGCCACACAAAAGCATTACCCCGGAGACGAGCAGTACTTC.